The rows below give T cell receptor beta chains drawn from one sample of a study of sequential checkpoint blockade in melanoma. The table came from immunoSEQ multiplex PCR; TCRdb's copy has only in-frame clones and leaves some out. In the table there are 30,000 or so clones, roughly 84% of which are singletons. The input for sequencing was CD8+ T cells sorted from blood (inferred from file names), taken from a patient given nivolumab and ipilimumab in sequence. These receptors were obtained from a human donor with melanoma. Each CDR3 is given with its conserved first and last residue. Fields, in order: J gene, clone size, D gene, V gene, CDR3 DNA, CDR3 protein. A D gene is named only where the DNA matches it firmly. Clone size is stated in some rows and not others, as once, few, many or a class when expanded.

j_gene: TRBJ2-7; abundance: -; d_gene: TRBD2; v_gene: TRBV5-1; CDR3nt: TGCGCCAGCAGCCCCGGGACTAGCCGATCCTACGAGCAGTACTTC; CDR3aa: CASSPGTSRSYEQYF
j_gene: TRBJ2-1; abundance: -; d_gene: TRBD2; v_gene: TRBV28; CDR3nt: TGTGCCAGCAGACTCAGCCCAGCGGGGGGATGGAATGAGCAGTTCTTC; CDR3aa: CASRLSPAGGWNEQFF
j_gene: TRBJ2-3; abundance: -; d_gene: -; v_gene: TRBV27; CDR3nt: TGTGCCAGCAGTTTGGCTGTCGGAGGGGATACGCAGTATTTT; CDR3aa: CASSLAVGGDTQYF
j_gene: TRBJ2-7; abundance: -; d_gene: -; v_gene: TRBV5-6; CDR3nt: TGTGCCAGCAGCTTGGGGACTCGCTCCTACGAGCAGTACTTC; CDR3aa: CASSLGTRSYEQYF
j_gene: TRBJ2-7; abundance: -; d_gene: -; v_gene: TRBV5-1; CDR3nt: TGCGCCAGCAGCTTTATGGGACACCCCTACGAGCAGTACTTC; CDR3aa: CASSFMGHPYEQYF
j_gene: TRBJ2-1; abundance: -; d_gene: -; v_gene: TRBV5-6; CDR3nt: TGTGCCAGCAGCCGCGAGATTATGTTTGAGCAGTTCTTC; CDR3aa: CASSREIMFEQFF
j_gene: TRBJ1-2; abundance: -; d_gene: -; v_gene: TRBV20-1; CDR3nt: TGCAGTGCTCGGTCCTATGGCTACACCTTC; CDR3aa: CSARSYGYTF
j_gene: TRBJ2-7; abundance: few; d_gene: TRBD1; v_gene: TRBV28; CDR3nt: TGTGCCAGCAGTCCTTCGTGGGGACAGGTCTACGAGCAGTACTTC; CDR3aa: CASSPSWGQVYEQYF
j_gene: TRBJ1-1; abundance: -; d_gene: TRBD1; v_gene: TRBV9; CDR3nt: TGTGCCAGCAGCGTTGGACAGGGAGGTGAAGCTTTCTTT; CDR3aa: CASSVGQGGEAFF
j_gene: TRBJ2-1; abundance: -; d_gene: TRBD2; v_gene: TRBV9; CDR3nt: TGTGCCAGCAGCGTAGGACTAGCGGAGTTCAATGAGCAGTTCTTC; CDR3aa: CASSVGLAEFNEQFF
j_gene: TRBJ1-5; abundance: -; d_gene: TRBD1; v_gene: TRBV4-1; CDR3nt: TGCGCCAGCAGCCAAGAGGAGGGGGCAAGGAGGCAGCCCCAGCATTTT; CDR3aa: CASSQEEGARRQPQHF
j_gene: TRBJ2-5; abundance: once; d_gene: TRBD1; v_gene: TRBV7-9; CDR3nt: TGTGCCAGCAGCCCGAGGACAGGGCTCAGTCAAGAGACCCAGTACTTC; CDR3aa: CASSPRTGLSQETQYF
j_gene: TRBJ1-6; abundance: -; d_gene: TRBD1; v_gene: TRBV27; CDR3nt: TGTGCCAGCAGTTTATCGAGGGCAGGGGGCGTCCGTAATTCACCCCTCCACTTT; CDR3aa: CASSLSRAGGVRNSPLHF
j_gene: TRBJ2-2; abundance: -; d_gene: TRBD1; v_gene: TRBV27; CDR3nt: TGTGCCAGCAGTTTTCGGGACAGGGTCTCCACCGGGGAGCTGTTTTTT; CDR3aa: CASSFRDRVSTGELFF